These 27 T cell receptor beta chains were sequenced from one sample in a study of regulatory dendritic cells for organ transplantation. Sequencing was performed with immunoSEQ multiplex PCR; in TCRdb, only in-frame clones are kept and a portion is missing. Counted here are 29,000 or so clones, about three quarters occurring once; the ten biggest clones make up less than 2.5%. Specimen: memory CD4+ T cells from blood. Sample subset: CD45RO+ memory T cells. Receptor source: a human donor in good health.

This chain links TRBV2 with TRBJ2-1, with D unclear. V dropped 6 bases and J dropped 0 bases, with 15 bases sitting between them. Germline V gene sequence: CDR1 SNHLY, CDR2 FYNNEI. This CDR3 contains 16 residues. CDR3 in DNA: TGTGCCAGCAGGCTAGGCCGCTCAGGCTCCTACAATGAGCAGTTCTTC. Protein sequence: CASRLGRSGSYNEQFF.

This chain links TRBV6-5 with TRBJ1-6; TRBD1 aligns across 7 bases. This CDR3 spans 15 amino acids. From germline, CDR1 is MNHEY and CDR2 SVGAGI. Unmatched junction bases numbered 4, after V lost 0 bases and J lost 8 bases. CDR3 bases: TGTGCCAGCAGTTACTCGAGACAGGGACATTCACCCCTCCACTTT. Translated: CASSYSRQGHSPLHF.

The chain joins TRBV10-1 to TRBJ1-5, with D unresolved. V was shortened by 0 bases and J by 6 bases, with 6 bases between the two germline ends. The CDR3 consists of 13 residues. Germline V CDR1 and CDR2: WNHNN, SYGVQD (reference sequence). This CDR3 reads CASSESSGQPQHF. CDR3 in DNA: TGCGCCAGCAGTGAGTCCTCGGGTCAGCCCCAGCATTTT.

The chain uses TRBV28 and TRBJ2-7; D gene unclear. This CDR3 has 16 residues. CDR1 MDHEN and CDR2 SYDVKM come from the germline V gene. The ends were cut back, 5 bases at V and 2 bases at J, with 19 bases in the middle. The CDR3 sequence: CASSQSASPTPYEQYF. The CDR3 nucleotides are TGTGCCAGCAGTCAGTCCGCATCCCCAACTCCCTACGAGCAGTACTTC. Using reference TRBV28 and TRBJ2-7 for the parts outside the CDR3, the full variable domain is DVKVTQSSRYLVKRTGEKVFLECVQDMDHENMFWYRQDPGLGLRLIYFSYDVKMKEKGDIPEGYSVSREKKERFSLILESASTNQTSMYLCASSQSASPTPYEQYFGPGTRLTVT.

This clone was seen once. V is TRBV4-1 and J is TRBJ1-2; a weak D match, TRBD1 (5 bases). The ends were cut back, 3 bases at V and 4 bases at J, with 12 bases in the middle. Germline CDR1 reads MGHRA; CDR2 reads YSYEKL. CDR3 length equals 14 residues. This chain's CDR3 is CASSQNRISYGYTF. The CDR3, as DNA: TGCGCCAGCAGCCAGAACAGGATCAGCTATGGCTACACCTTC.

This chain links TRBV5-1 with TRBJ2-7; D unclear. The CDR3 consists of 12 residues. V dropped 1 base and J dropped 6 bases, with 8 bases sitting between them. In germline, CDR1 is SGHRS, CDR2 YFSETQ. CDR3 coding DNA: TGCGCCAGCAGCTTGACGAGGTCCGAGCAGTACTTC. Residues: CASSLTRSEQYF.

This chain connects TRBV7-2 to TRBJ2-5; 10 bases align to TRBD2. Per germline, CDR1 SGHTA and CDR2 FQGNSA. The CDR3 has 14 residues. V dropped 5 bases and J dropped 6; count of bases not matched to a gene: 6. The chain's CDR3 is CASSTQRGGQTQYF. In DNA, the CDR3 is TGTGCCAGCAGCACGCAGCGGGGGGGGCAGACCCAGTACTTC.

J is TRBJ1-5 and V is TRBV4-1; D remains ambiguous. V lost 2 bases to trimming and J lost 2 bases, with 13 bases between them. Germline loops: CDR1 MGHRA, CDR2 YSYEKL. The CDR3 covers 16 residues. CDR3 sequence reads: CASSQSKLGGNQPQHF. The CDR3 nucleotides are TGCGCCAGCAGCCAATCGAAATTGGGCGGCAATCAGCCCCAGCATTTT.

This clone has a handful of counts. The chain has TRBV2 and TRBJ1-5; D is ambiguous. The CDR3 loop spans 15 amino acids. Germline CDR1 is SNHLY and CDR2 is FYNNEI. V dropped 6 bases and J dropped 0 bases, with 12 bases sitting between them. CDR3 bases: TGTGCCAGCAGAAAAGGGCAGAATAGCAATCAGCCCCAGCATTTT. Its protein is CASRKGQNSNQPQHF. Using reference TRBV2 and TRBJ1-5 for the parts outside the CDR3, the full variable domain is EPEVTQTPSHQVTQMGQEVILRCVPISNHLYFYWYRQILGQKVEFLVSFYNNEISEKSEIFDDQFSVERPDGSNFTLKIRSTKLEDSAMYFCASRKGQNSNQPQHFGDGTRLSIL.

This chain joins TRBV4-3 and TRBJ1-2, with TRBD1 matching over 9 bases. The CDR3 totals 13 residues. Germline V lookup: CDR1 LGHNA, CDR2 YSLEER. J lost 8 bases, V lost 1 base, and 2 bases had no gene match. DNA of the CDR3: TGCGCCAGCAGCCAAGGGACAGGGGAAGGCTACACCTTC. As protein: CASSQGTGEGYTF.

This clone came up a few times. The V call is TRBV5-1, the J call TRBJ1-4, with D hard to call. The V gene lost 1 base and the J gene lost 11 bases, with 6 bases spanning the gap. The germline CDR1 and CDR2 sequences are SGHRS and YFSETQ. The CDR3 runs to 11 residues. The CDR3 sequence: CASSLFEKLFF. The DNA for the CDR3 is TGCGCCAGCAGCTTGTTCGAGAAACTGTTTTTT.

CDR3 sequence reads: CASSRSGGRTEAFF. CDR3 nucleotide sequence: TGTGCCAGCTCACGCTCAGGGGGCCGAACTGAAGCTTTCTTT. The J gene is TRBJ1-1, the V gene TRBV18, with 8 bases that match TRBD1. Germline V lookup: CDR1 KGHSH, CDR2 LQKENI. V lost 4 bases, J lost 5 bases, and 6 bases stayed unmatched. The CDR3 sequence is 14 residues long.

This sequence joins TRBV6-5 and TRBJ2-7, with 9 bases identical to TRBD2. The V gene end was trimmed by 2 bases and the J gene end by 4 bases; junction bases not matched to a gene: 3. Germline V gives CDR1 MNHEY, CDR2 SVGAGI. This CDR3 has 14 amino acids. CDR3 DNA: TGTGCCAGCAGTTACGGCGGGAGGGGGTACGAGCAGTACTTC. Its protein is CASSYGGRGYEQYF.

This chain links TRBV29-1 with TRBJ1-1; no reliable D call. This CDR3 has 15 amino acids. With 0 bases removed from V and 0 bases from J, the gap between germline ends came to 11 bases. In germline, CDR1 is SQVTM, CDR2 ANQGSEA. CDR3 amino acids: CSVEDREFMNTEAFF. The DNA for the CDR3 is TGCAGCGTTGAAGACCGGGAGTTCATGAACACTGAAGCTTTCTTT.

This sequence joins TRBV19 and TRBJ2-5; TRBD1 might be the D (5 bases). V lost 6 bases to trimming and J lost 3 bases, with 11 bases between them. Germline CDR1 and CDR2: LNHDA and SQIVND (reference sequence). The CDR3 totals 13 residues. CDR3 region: CASSRQKKETQYF. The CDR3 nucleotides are TGTGCCAGTAGCCGACAGAAAAAAGAGACCCAGTACTTC. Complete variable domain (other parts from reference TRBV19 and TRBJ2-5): DGGITQSPKYLFRKEGQNVTLSCEQNLNHDAMYWYRQDPGQGLRLIYYSQIVNDFQKGDIAEGYSVSREKKESFPLTVTSAQKNPTAFYLCASSRQKKETQYFGPGTRLLVL.

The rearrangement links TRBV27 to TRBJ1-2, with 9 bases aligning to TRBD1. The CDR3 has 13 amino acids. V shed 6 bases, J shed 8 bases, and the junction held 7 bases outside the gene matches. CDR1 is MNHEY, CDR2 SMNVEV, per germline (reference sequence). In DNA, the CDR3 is TGTGCCAGCAGATCACAGGGGGCGGGGGGCTACACCTTC. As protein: CASRSQGAGGYTF.

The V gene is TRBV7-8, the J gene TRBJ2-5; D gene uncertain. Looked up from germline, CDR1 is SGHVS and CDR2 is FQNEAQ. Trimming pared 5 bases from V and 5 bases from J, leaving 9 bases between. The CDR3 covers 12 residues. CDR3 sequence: CASSAVVETQYF. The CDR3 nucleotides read TGTGCCAGCAGCGCGGTGGTCGAGACCCAGTACTTC.

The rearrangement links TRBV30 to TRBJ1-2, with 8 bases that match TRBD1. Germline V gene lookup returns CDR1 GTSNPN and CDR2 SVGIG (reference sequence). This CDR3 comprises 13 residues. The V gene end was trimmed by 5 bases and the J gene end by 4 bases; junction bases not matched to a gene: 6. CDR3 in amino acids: CAWGYTGGYGYTF. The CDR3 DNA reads TGTGCCTGGGGTTATACAGGGGGCTATGGCTACACCTTC.

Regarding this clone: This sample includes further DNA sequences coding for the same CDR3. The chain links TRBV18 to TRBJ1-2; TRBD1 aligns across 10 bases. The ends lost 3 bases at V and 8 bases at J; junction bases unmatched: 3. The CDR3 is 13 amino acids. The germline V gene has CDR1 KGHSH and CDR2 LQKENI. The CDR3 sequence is CASSPGTGEGYTF. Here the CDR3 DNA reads TGTGCCAGCTCACCGGGGACAGGGGAAGGCTACACCTTC.

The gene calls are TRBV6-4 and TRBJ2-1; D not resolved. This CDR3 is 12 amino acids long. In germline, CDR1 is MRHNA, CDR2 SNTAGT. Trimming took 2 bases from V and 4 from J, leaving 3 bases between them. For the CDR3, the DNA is TGTGCCAGCAGTGACGGATACAATGAGCAGTTCTTC. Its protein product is CASSDGYNEQFF.

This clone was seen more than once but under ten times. The CDR3 DNA follows: TGTGCCAGCAGCTCCCAATCGGAGGGCGCTCGCCCCTTGGCCCTCCACTTT. Translating it yields CASSSQSEGARPLALHF. The chain has TRBV9 and TRBJ1-6, with D hard to call. Germline lookup yields CDR1 SGDLS and CDR2 YYNGEE. Trimming took off 4 bases at V and 14 bases at J, with 28 bases between the two ends. The CDR3 runs 17 residues.

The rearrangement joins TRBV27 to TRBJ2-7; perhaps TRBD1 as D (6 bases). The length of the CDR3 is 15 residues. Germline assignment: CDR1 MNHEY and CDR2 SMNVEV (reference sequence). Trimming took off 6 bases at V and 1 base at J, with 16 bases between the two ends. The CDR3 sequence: CASSRTQQGSYEQYF. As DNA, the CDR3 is TGTGCCAGCAGCCGCACACAACAGGGATCCTACGAGCAGTACTTC.

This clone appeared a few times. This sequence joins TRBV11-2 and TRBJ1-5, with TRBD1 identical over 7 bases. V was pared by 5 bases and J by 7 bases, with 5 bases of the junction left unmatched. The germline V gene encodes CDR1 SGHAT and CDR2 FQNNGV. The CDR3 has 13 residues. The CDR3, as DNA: TGTGCCAGCAGCCCCAACAGGGGCCAGCCCCAGCATTTT. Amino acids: CASSPNRGQPQHF.

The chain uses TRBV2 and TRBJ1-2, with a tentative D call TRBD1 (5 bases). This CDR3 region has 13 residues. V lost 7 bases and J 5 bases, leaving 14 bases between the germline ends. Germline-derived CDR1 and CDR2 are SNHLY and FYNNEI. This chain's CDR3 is CASTLRRGYGYTF. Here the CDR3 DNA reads TGTGCCAGCACCCTCAGGCGGGGGTATGGCTACACCTTC.

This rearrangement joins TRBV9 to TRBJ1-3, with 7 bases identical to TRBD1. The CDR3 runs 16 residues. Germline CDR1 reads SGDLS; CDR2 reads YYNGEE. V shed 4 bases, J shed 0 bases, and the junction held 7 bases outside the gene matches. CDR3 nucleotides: TGTGCCAGCAGCAAATGGACAGGAGACTCTGGAAACACCATATATTTT. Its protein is CASSKWTGDSGNTIYF.

The CDR3 DNA reads TGTGCCACCAGCAGAGACAGGACAGGAACTTCCGGGGCCAACGTCCTGACTTTC. Translating it yields CATSRDRTGTSGANVLTF. This chain connects TRBV15 to TRBJ2-6, with 7 bases that match TRBD1. V gave up 0 bases and J gave up 4 bases; unmatched junction bases: 9. The CDR3 is 18 amino acids. The germline CDR1 and CDR2 sequences are LNHNV and YYDKDF (reference sequence).

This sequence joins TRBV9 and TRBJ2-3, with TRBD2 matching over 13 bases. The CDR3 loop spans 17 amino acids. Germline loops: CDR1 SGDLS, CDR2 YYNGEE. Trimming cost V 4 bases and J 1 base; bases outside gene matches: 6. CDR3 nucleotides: TGTGCCAGCAGCCCACTGGGGACTAGCGGGGGCACAGATACGCAGTATTTT. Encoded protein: CASSPLGTSGGTDTQYF.